The source of this T cell receptor (beta chain) is a study of T cell responses to AZD1222 COVID-19 vaccine. Study observations and caveats: Vaccine-related CD4 TCRs covered spike, predominating at 160-218 and 743-854. Clonal diversity may have been underestimated, and the donors were mostly white British, with more females than males. Targeting of unmutated variant regions was reportedly seen in nearly half of spike-specific TCRs. An increase in Spike-specific TCR breadth and depth was observed after two AZD1222 doses.

The protocol was immunoSEQ multiplex PCR, while the TCRdb copy is restricted to in-frame clones and leaves out a portion. The sample shows some 80,000 clones, approximately 86% of them seen only once. As for this clone: The antigen is undetermined.

This CDR3 spans 14 amino acids. Germline values: CDR1 LGHDT, CDR2 YNNKEL (reference sequence). Losses at the gene ends were 2 bases for V and 7 bases for J; bases not matched to a gene: 7. The TCR originated in an adult in good health. Sample: peripheral blood, taken on day 0 of MenACWY control vaccination. The V call is TRBV3-1 (or the pseudogene TRBV3-2), the J call TRBJ2-5; the match to TRBD1 covers 7 bases. The CDR3 DNA sequence: TGTGCCAGCAGCCAACCCCAGGGGGAAGGGACCCAGTACTTC. Protein sequence: CASSQPQGEGTQYF.